This T cell receptor beta chain was sequenced for a study of shared clonotypes between healthy human individuals. Study results and caveats: Memory subsets generally showed smaller estimated richness than naive subsets did. Only blood was sampled, and tissue TCR repertoires likely differ from blood ones.

The protocol was immunoSEQ multiplex PCR, while the TCRdb copy is restricted to in-frame clones and leaves out a portion. This sample has around 100,000 clones, with about 62% found just once. The CDR3 spans 14 residues. The germline V gene has CDR1 PRHDT and CDR2 FYEKMQ (reference sequence). With V trimmed by 5 bases and J by 5 bases, 6 bases remained unmatched. Only a few counts were recorded for this clone. Antigen: not known. The chain links TRBV13 to TRBJ2-1, with 7 nucleotides matching TRBD2. This receptor was obtained from a woman under 40 in good health. The sequenced sample consisted of memory CD8+ T cells sorted from blood. Documented subset: CD45RO+ cells pooled with CCR7-negative TemRA cells. The CDR3 sequence: CASSPGTTNNEQFF. CDR3 sequence (DNA): TGTGCCAGCAGCCCCGGGACTACTAACAATGAGCAGTTCTTC.